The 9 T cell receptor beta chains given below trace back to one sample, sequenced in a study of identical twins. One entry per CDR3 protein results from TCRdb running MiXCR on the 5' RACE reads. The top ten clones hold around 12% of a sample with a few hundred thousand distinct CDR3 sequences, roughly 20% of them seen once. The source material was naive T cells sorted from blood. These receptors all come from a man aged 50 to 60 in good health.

CDR3 nucleotides: TGCGCCAGCAATCCGACAGGGGGCTTCACAGATACGCAGTATTTT. It codes for CASNPTGGFTDTQYF. V gene TRBV5-1 combines with J gene TRBJ2-3; 10 nucleotides match TRBD1. Germline-derived CDR1 and CDR2 are SGHRS and YFSETQ. The ends lost 6 bases at V and 2 bases at J; junction bases unmatched: 6. The CDR3 is 15 residues long.

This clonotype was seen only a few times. CDR3 residues: CASSQKTRDFSGNTIYF. The CDR3 nucleotides are TGCGCCAGCAGCCAGAAGACCAGGGATTTCTCTGGAAACACCATATATTTT. J is TRBJ1-3 and V is TRBV4-3; D possibly corresponds to TRBD1 (5 bases). The V and J ends lost 3 bases and 0 bases respectively, with 15 bases between them. The germline CDR1 and CDR2 sequences are LGHNA and YSLEER. This CDR3 has 17 amino acids.

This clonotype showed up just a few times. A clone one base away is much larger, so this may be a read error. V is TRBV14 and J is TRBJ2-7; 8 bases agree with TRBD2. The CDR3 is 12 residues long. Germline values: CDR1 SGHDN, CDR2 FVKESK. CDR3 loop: CAQREKRCEQYF. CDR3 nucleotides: TGCGCCCAGCGGGAGAAACGTTGCGAGCAGTACTTC.

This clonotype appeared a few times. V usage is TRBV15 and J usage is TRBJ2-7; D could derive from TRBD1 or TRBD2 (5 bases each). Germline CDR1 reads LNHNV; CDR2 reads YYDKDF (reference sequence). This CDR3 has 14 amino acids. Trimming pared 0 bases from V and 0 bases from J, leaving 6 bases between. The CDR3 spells CATSRDGGSYEQYF. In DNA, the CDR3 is TGTGCCACCAGCAGAGATGGGGGCTCCTACGAGCAGTACTTC.

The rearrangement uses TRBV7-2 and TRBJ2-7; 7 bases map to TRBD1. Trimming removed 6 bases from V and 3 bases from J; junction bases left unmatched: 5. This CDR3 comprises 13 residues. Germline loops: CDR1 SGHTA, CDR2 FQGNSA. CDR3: CASRQTGDYEQYF. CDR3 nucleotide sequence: TGTGCCAGCAGACAAACAGGGGACTACGAGCAGTACTTC.

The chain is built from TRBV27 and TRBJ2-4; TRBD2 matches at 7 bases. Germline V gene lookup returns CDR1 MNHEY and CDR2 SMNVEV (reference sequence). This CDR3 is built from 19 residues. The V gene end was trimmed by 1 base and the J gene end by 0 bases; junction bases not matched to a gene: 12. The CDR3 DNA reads TGTGCCAGCAGTTTATTTCGGGGGGAGGAGATTCTAGCCAAAAACATTCAGTACTTC. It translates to CASSLFRGEEILAKNIQYF.

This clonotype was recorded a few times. This CDR3 is CASSSHYWGGVTDTQYF. As DNA, the CDR3 is TGTGCCAGCAGCTCCCACTATTGGGGGGGGGTGACAGATACGCAGTATTTT. The V call is TRBV7-2, the J call TRBJ2-3; 7 bases are shared with TRBD2. The germline gives CDR1 SGHTA, CDR2 FQGNSA. J gave up 3 bases and V 4 bases, and 13 bases lay outside the gene matches. The CDR3 totals 17 residues.

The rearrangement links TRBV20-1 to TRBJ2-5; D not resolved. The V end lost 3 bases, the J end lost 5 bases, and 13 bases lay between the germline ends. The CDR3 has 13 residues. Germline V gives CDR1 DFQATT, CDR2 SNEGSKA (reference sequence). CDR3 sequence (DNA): TGCAGTGCTAGTAAAGGTGTCCTGGAGACCCAGTACTTC. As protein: CSASKGVLETQYF.

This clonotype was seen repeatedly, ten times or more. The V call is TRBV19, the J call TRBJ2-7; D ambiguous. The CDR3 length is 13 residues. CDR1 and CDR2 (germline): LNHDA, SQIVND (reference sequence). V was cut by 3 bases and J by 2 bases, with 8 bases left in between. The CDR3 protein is CASSMRLTYEQYF. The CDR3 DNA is TGTGCCAGTAGTATGAGGTTAACCTACGAGCAGTACTTC.